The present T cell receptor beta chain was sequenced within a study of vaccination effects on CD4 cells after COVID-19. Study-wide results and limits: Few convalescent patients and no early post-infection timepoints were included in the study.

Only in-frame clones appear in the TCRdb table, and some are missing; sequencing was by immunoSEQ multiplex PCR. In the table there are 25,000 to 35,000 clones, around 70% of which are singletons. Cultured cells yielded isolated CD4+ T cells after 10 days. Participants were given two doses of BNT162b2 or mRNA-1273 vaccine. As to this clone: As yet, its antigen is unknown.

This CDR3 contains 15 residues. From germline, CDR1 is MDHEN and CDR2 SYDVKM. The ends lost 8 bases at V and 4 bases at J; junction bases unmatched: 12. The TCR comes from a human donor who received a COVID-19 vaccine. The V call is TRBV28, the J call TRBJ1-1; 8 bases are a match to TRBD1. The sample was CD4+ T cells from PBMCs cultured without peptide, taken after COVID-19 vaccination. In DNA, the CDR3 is TGTGCCAGCCCTCAACCTTACAGGGGGAGCACTGAAGCTTTCTTT. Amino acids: CASPQPYRGSTEAFF.